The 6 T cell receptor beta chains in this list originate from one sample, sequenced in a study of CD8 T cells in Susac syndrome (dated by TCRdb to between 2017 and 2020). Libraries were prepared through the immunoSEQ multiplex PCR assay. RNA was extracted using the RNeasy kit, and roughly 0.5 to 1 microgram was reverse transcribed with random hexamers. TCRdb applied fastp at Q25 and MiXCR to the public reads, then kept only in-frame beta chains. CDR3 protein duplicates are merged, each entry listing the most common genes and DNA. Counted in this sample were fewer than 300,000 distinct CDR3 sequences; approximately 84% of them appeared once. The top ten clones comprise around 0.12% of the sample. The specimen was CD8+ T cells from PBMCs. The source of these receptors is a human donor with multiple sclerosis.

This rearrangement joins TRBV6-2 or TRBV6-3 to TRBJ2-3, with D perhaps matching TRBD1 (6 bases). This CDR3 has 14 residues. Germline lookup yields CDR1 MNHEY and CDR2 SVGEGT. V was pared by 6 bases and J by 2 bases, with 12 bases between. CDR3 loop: CASRARQDTDTQYF. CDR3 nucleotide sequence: TGTGCCAGCAGGGCTCGACAGGACACAGATACGCAGTATTTT.

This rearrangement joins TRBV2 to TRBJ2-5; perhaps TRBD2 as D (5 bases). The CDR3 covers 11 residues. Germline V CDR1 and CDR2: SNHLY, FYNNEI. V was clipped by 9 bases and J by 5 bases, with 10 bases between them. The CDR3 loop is CARTGKETQYF. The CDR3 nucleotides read TGTGCCAGGACCGGGAAGGAGACCCAGTACTTC.

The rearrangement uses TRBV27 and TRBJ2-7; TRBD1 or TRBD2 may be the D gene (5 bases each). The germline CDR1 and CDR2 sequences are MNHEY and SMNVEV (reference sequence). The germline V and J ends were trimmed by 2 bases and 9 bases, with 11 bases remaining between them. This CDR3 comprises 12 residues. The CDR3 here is CASSLRQGAQYF. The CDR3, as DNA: TGTGCCAGCAGTTTACGTCAGGGAGCGCAGTACTTC.

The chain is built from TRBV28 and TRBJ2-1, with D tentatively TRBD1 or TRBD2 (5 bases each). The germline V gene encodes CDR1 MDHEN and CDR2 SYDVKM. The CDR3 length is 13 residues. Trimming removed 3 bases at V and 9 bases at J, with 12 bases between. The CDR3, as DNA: TGTGCCAGCAGTTTGGGGGAGTTGGGTGAGCAGTTCTTC. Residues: CASSLGELGEQFF.

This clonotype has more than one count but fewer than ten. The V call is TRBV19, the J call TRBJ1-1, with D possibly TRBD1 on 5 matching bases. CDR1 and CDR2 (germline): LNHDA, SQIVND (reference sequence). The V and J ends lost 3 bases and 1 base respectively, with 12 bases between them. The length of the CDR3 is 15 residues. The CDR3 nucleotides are TGTGCCAGTAGTATCCGGGACTCTCCGAACACTGAAGCTTTCTTT. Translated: CASSIRDSPNTEAFF. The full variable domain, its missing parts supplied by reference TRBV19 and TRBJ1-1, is DGGITQSPKYLFRKEGQNVTLSCEQNLNHDAMYWYRQDPGQGLRLIYYSQIVNDFQKGDIAEGYSVSREKKESFPLTVTSAQKNPTAFYLCASSIRDSPNTEAFFGQGTRLTVV.

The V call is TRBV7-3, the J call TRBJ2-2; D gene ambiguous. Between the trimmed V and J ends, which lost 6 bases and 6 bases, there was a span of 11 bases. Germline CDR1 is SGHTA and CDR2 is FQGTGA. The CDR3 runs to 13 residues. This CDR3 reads CASSPPGPGELFF. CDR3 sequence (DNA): TGTGCCAGCAGTCCCCCAGGCCCCGGGGAGCTGTTTTTT.